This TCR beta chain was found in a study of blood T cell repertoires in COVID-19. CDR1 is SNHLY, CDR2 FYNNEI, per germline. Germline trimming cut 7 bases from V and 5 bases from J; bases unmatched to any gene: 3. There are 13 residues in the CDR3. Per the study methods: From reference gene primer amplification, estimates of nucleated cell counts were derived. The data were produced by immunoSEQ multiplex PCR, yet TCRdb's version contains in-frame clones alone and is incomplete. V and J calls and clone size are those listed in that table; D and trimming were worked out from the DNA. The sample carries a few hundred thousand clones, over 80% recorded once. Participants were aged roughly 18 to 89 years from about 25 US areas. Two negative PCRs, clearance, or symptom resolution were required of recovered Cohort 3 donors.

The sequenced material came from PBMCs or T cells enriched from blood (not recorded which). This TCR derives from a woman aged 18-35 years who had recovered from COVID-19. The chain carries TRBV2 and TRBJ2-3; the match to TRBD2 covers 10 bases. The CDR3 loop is CASTSGGIDTQYF. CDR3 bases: TGTGCCAGCACTAGCGGGGGAATAGATACGCAGTATTTT.